This TCR beta chain originates from a study of spatial heterogeneity in lung cancer. Background on the study: For the average unique TCR and UMI combination, more than eight occurrences appeared in raw reads.

The table lists this clonotype with many counts. With the library built for alpha chains, this beta chain is off target and its frequency is not meaningful. Time point given: sample taken at primary tumor resection. Sequencing covered unsorted whole RNA taken from tumor, nontumor lung or frozen PBMC. TCRdb called the 5' RACE reads again in MiXCR, with one record for every CDR3 protein. The profile covers 6,600 or so distinct CDR3 sequences, with roughly 6.1% appearing a single time and approximately 10% taken by the ten largest. Trimming stripped 5 bases from V and 3 bases from J, with 11 bases between. The CDR3 runs 14 residues.

This material consisted of normal lung tissue next to the tumor, taken at surgery. This TCR was sampled from a female donor with early-stage non-small cell lung cancer. The chain couples TRBV12-3 or TRBV12-4 to TRBJ1-3, with no clear D. The DNA of the CDR3 is TGTGCCAGCAGTAGTAGCACTGTTGGAAACACCATATATTTT. Protein sequence: CASSSSTVGNTIYF.